This T cell receptor beta chain appears in the sequencing data of a study of T cells in Graves' hyperthyroidism and ophthalmopathy. Amplified regions were TCR beta CDR3 sequences from RNA transcripts. First-round RT-PCR with HTBI primers amplified the TCR CDR3 region. TCRdb itself ran the multiplex PCR reads through MiXCR, one entry per CDR3 protein. The data contain hundreds of thousands of distinct CDR3 sequences, 40% to 55% of them singletons. Patients having uncontrolled infection, another autoimmune disease, pregnancy or lactation were not included. Study outcomes and limitations: In blood, most of the thyroid clonotypes expanded above 0.001 were also present. Ophthalmopathy onset followed model prediction by a median about 6.9 months.

V was trimmed by 3 bases and J by 0 bases, leaving 6 bases between them. Germline V lookup: CDR1 MDHEN, CDR2 SYDVKM. This CDR3 has 14 residues. This clonotype was counted only a few times. Antigen: not known. The sequence came from an adult man with Graves' disease, either hyperthyroidism or ophthalmopathy (not recorded which). The rearrangement uses TRBV28 and TRBJ1-5; D is ambiguous. The sample comprised peripheral blood or thyroid tissue (not recorded which). The chain's CDR3 is CASSFQISNQPQHF. CDR3 DNA sequence: TGTGCCAGCAGTTTTCAGATTAGCAATCAGCCCCAGCATTTT.